The TCR beta chain under discussion was sequenced for a study of shared clonotypes between healthy human individuals. Whole-study findings and limits: An anticipated effect of sequencing depth on clonotype sharing among donors was recognized.

This was a deep-level run. Sequenced by immunoSEQ multiplex PCR; TCRdb stores in-frame clones only, minus some. Of some 470,000 clones in the sample, approximately 80% were seen once. Adult donors, all healthy and HIV-negative, had no recent acute infections or vaccinations. A note on this clone: Its antigen is unknown.

The sequence came from a woman aged 40-49 years in good health. Some clones in this sample may be carry-over from other donors' samples. The specimen was PBMCs.

CDR3 coding DNA: TGTGCCAGCAGCTTAGCACAGGGAAAACTCGAGCAGTACTTC. The encoded protein is CASSLAQGKLEQYF. V and J are TRBV7-9 and TRBJ2-7; a possible D gene is TRBD1 (6 bases). Trimming pared 0 bases from V and 6 bases from J, leaving 12 bases between. CDR3 size: 14 residues. The germline V gene has CDR1 SEHNR and CDR2 FQNEAQ (reference sequence).